This TCR beta chain was captured by sequencing in a study of sequential checkpoint blockade in melanoma (dated by TCRdb to about 2019). Regarding the study in general: Patients were randomized 1:1 to first-line nivolumab followed by ipilimumab (arm A) or ipilimumab followed by nivolumab (arm B). In about 83% of the matched pre- and post-treatment tumor biopsy pairs, both biopsies came from the same lesion. Maintenance nivolumab came after both trial sequences. About 24 patients had matched tumor biopsies taken before treatment and at week 13, after single-agent nivolumab (arm A) or ipilimumab (arm B). DNA from over 75 pretreatment melanoma tumor samples underwent TCRbeta immunosequencing. Findings and caveats that apply to the study as a whole: Tumor T-cell fraction and clonality correlated with PD-L1 staining and CD8+ T-cell counts but not with mutational load. In the nivolumab-first arm (arm A), an association was found between pretreatment tumor TIL clonality and response (P = .04). Validation of the response-prediction model combining TCR metrics and mutation burden is needed in larger, independent patient cohorts. Small sample sizes and reduced statistical power limited the within-arm analyses of tumor T-cell fraction. Clinical benefit was about 30 times more likely to be achieved by patients whose tumor T-cell fraction and clonality increased by week 13.

The germline ends are 16 bases apart after V is trimmed by 6 bases and J by 7 bases. From cysteine to phenylalanine, the CDR3 is 15 amino acids long. The read is trimmed to its CDR3 DNA, 45 bases read in frame from base 1. According to the germline V gene, CDR1 reads MNHGY and CDR2 reads SAAAGT. This clone occurred a few times. The antigen it binds to is not known. No much larger clone is present one base from it, and per-base qualities are unavailable. The label giving this sample's treatment or condition can be read as: randomized to nivolumab then ipilimumab (arm A) or the reverse (arm B). None of the trial patients had been given prior DNA-damaging chemotherapy. The samples were obtained from melanoma patients enrolled in CheckMate 064, an open-label, randomized phase II trial testing sequential checkpoint blockade. Genomic DNA from formalin-fixed paraffin-embedded (FFPE) tissue samples was used for tumor TCR sequencing.

TCRbeta CDR3 regions were immunosequenced from genomic DNA with the immunoSEQ Assay. Before high-throughput sequencing, genomic DNA was amplified using bias-controlled multiplex PCR. In the authors' own workflow: To quantify the absolute abundance of each unique TCRbeta CDR3 region, the sequences were collapsed and filtered. Clonality, defined as 1 minus Pielou's evenness, was calculated using only productive rearrangements. Tumor T-cell fraction was computed by normalizing TCRbeta template counts to usable DNA, estimated from several housekeeping genes. A previously published method was used to identify clones with significantly greater frequencies in on-treatment samples than in baseline samples. In its TCRdb copy, this immuneACCESS table keeps in-frame sequences only and misses some clones. Where compared with another copy, unresolved V genes explain less than half of these, and the others have no known cause. V, J and clone size reflect that table, while D and trimming were determined from the DNA. In all, the sample holds fewer than 5,500 clones, and over 15% of those were seen once. The top ten clones comprise 8.5% to 10% of the sample.

Sequenced material: tumor tissue (inferred from file names), taken from a patient given nivolumab and ipilimumab in sequence. The chain is made from TRBV6-8 and TRBJ1-6; TRBD1 could be the D gene, as 6 bases match. This TCR came from a human donor with melanoma. The CDR3 has the sequence CASRVSQGSNSPLHF. At the DNA level, the sequence is TGTGCCAGCAGGGTATCCCAGGGGTCGAATTCACCCCTCCACTTT.